The clone carrying this T cell receptor (beta chain) was recorded a few times. Authors' analysis steps: How many nucleated cells were present was estimated from reference gene primer amplification. Assay: immunoSEQ multiplex PCR; the TCRdb copy retains only in-frame clones and omits some. The V and J calls and the clone size are those of that table, but D and trimming were determined from the DNA. The repertoire holds about 190,000 clones, with 70% to 85% as singletons. Germline values: CDR1 LGHDT, CDR2 YNNKEL (reference sequence). The CDR3 spans 19 residues. The V and J ends lost 0 bases and 0 bases respectively, with 20 bases between them. The sample comes from a study of blood T cell repertoires in COVID-19. Whole-study context: In each case, the material was cDNA or gDNA derived from T cells, B-cell-depleted T cells, or PBMCs.

Input material: PBMCs or T cells enriched from blood (not recorded which). This sequence originates from a woman aged 60-75 years with acute COVID-19. The rearrangement links TRBV3-1 (or the pseudogene TRBV3-2) to TRBJ1-2; D might be TRBD1 (5 bases). The CDR3, as DNA: TGTGCCAGCAGCCAAGATATAAGGGGCTCAAGGGTGGCTAACTATGGCTACACCTTC. It specifies CASSQDIRGSRVANYGYTF.